The next 26 T cell receptor beta chains were all read from a single sample in a study of blood T cell repertoires in COVID-19 (TCRdb year 2020). The protocol used for the library was the immunoSEQ multiplex PCR assay. What TCRdb holds here is the immuneACCESS table cut down to in-frame rearrangements. Part of the clones is not present; checked against another copy, under half of the missing clones reflect an unresolved V gene, and the others are unexplained. The sample table records about 260,000 clones; over 70% of these occur just once. The ten top clones hold 10% of the sample. The sample consisted of peripheral blood. These receptors were obtained from a woman aged 70-85 years with COVID-19, enrolled during active disease.

This sequence joins TRBV2 and TRBJ1-1, with D perhaps matching TRBD1 (5 bases). The CDR3 has 15 amino acids. V gave up 6 bases and J gave up 5 bases, with 19 bases separating them. Germline values: CDR1 SNHLY, CDR2 FYNNEI. CDR3 nucleotides: TGTGCCAGCAGGGACTATCCGGTTCAGGGAACTGAAGCTTTCTTT. It yields the protein CASRDYPVQGTEAFF.

The chain is built from TRBV19 and TRBJ1-5; D call uncertain. Trimming pared 7 bases from V and 0 bases from J, leaving 7 bases between. The germline gives CDR1 LNHDA, CDR2 SQIVND (reference sequence). The CDR3 is 13 amino acids. The CDR3: CASNENSNQPQHF. CDR3 DNA sequence: TGTGCCAGTAATGAGAATAGCAATCAGCCCCAGCATTTT. Using reference TRBV19 and TRBJ1-5 for the parts outside the CDR3, the full variable domain is DGGITQSPKYLFRKEGQNVTLSCEQNLNHDAMYWYRQDPGQGLRLIYYSQIVNDFQKGDIAEGYSVSREKKESFPLTVTSAQKNPTAFYLCASNENSNQPQHFGDGTRLSIL.

CDR3: CASSYSYTYGYTF. The CDR3 DNA is TGTGCCAGCAGTTACTCTTACACGTATGGCTACACCTTC. This sequence joins TRBV6-2 or TRBV6-3 and TRBJ1-2; D not certain. The CDR3 contains 13 residues. The germline CDR1 and CDR2 sequences are MNHEY and SVGEGT. V dropped 0 bases and J dropped 5 bases, with 7 bases sitting between them.

J is TRBJ1-3 and V is TRBV10-3; D is possibly TRBD1 (6 bases). The V gene's germline CDR1 is ENHRY and CDR2 SYGVKD. This CDR3 has 14 residues. V was shortened by 11 bases and J by 0 bases, with 14 bases between the two germline ends. In nucleotides, the CDR3 is TGTGCCGGGGGAAAGGGGGACTCTGGAAACACCATATATTTT. Translated: CAGGKGDSGNTIYF.

The rearrangement uses TRBV30 and TRBJ1-2, with 8 bases aligning to TRBD1. After removal of 0 bases from V and 4 bases from J, the junction contained 7 bases not matched to a gene. CDR3 size: 15 residues. Germline values: CDR1 GTSNPN, CDR2 SVGIG (reference sequence). The CDR3 nucleotides read TGTGCCTGGAGTGTAGGGGGGACAGGCGCCTATGGCTACACCTTC. The encoded protein is CAWSVGGTGAYGYTF.

V usage is TRBV28 and J usage is TRBJ1-2; D remains ambiguous. V lost 7 bases, J lost 2 bases, and 11 bases lay in between. The CDR3 is 13 amino acids. Germline CDR1 MDHEN, CDR2 SYDVKM. In DNA, the CDR3 is TGTGCCAGCACCGTACAGCAAAACTATGGCTACACCTTC. Its protein product is CASTVQQNYGYTF.

The rearrangement uses TRBV24-1 and TRBJ2-5; possibly TRBD1 for D (6 bases). The germline gives CDR1 KGHDR, CDR2 SFDVKD. Trimming removed 3 bases at V and 4 bases at J, with 14 bases between. This CDR3 contains 15 residues. Here the CDR3 DNA reads TGTGCCACCAGTGATGATCAGGGGCGAGGAGAGACCCAGTACTTC. This codes for CATSDDQGRGETQYF.

The chain carries TRBV7-2 and TRBJ2-7, with 12 bases aligning to TRBD1. The germline CDR1 and CDR2 sequences are SGHTA and FQGNSA. The ends lost 5 bases at V and 5 bases at J; junction bases unmatched: 7. This CDR3 region has 15 residues. The CDR3 bases are TGTGCCAGCAGCCCGATTGGGACAGGGGGCAACGAGCAGTACTTC. This encodes CASSPIGTGGNEQYF.

The rearrangement links TRBV19 to TRBJ1-1; D is possibly TRBD1 (5 bases). CDR1 and CDR2 (germline): LNHDA, SQIVND (reference sequence). This CDR3 is built from 14 residues. V lost 6 bases to trimming and J lost 1 base, with 12 bases between them. CDR3 in DNA: TGTGCCAGTAGCCAGTGGGGGGGGAACACTGAAGCTTTCTTT. This sequence encodes CASSQWGGNTEAFF.

This sequence joins TRBV20-1 and TRBJ2-3; 7 bases are shared with TRBD2. After removal of 3 bases from V and 3 bases from J, the junction contained 6 bases not matched to a gene. The germline CDR1 and CDR2 sequences are DFQATT and SNEGSKA (reference sequence). The CDR3 totals 14 residues. The CDR3 protein is CSASSPGRTDTQYF. In DNA, the CDR3 is TGCAGTGCTAGTTCCCCCGGGAGGACAGATACGCAGTATTTT.

The chain links TRBV9 to TRBJ1-2; D not certain. This CDR3 region has 13 residues. Germline CDR1 SGDLS, CDR2 YYNGEE. V was clipped by 0 bases and J by 2 bases, with 5 bases between them. CDR3 residues: CASSVGMNYGYTF. CDR3 DNA: TGTGCCAGCAGCGTAGGTATGAACTATGGCTACACCTTC.

The rearrangement joins TRBV4-1 to TRBJ1-2, with 9 bases fitting TRBD1. CDR1 MGHRA and CDR2 YSYEKL come from the germline V gene. The CDR3 is 16 residues long. J gave up 7 bases and V 2 bases, and 11 bases lay outside the gene matches. The CDR3 sequence is CASSQSSGQGGGGYTF. CDR3 DNA: TGCGCCAGCAGCCAATCATCGGGACAGGGAGGAGGTGGCTACACCTTC.

V is TRBV24-1 and J is TRBJ2-7; 8 bases fit TRBD2. With 4 bases clipped from V and 7 bases from J, the junction kept 8 bases outside the gene matches. The CDR3 sequence is 14 residues long. Germline CDR1 is KGHDR and CDR2 is SFDVKD. CDR3 bases: TGTGCCACCAGTGACCCTAGCGGGTCCGGAGAGCAGTACTTC. It codes for CATSDPSGSGEQYF.

V usage is TRBV6-4 and J usage is TRBJ2-3; no clear D. V dropped 2 bases and J dropped 0 bases, with 3 bases sitting between them. The CDR3 has 13 residues. Per germline, CDR1 MRHNA and CDR2 SNTAGT. The CDR3 here is CASSDTSTDTQYF. In DNA, the CDR3 is TGTGCCAGCAGTGACACTAGCACAGATACGCAGTATTTT.

This chain links TRBV25-1 with TRBJ1-3, with D uncertain. Germline values: CDR1 MGHDK, CDR2 SYGVNS. CDR3 length equals 12 residues. The V gene lost 10 bases and the J gene lost 6 bases, with 13 bases spanning the gap. The CDR3 region is CATEGNENTIYF. The CDR3 DNA sequence: TGTGCCACCGAGGGAAATGAAAACACCATATATTTT.

This clone was counted once. The rearrangement joins TRBV12-3 or TRBV12-4 to TRBJ2-7; perhaps TRBD1 as D (5 bases). The CDR3 runs 13 residues. With 7 bases removed from V and 0 bases from J, the gap between germline ends came to 10 bases. Here the CDR3 DNA reads TGTGCCAGCACTCGAGACAGCTCCTACGAGCAGTACTTC. This gives the protein CASTRDSSYEQYF.

The genes are TRBV6-1 and TRBJ1-4, with 9 nucleotides matching TRBD1. V dropped 2 bases and J dropped 7; count of bases not matched to a gene: 11. From germline, CDR1 is MNHNS and CDR2 SASEGT. The CDR3 sequence is 17 residues long. CDR3 sequence: CASSERGTGRFSEKLFF. DNA of the CDR3: TGTGCCAGCAGTGAACGGGGGACAGGGAGGTTTAGTGAAAAACTGTTTTTT.

This clone has only a few counts. The chain carries TRBV24-1 and TRBJ2-1; 12 nucleotides agree with TRBD1. Germline V CDR1 and CDR2: KGHDR, SFDVKD. After removal of 4 bases from V and 4 bases from J, the junction contained 7 bases not matched to a gene. The CDR3 length is 17 residues. CDR3 in DNA: TGTGCCACCAGTGACCCCGGGACAGGGGGCGGATACAATGAGCAGTTCTTC. Translation gives CATSDPGTGGGYNEQFF.

This clone was detected once. The V call is TRBV5-1, the J call TRBJ2-2; D unresolved. CDR3 length equals 15 residues. Trimming removed 0 bases at V and 5 bases at J, with 11 bases between. The V gene's germline CDR1 is SGHRS and CDR2 YFSETQ. This chain's CDR3 is CASSLDVSVTGELFF. The CDR3 nucleotides are TGCGCCAGCAGCTTGGATGTTTCCGTGACCGGGGAGCTGTTTTTT.

This rearrangement joins TRBV5-1 to TRBJ2-3; possibly TRBD2 for D (5 bases). Germline CDR1 SGHRS, CDR2 YFSETQ. CDR3 length: 14 residues. Trimming removed 4 bases at V and 4 bases at J, with 13 bases between. The CDR3 bases are TGCGCCAGCAGCGGTCAGGCCGGGGCAGATACGCAGTATTTT. It encodes CASSGQAGADTQYF.

The chain joins TRBV4-2 to TRBJ2-1; TRBD2 matches 8 bases. Germline CDR1 LGHNA, CDR2 YNFKEQ. The CDR3 extends over 16 amino acids. The trim removed 1 base at V and 4 bases at J, leaving 6 bases unmatched. This CDR3 is CASSQVLAANYNEQFF. In nucleotides, the CDR3 is TGTGCCAGCAGCCAAGTACTAGCGGCTAATTACAATGAGCAGTTCTTC.

This clone turned up a few times. The V gene is TRBV6-5, the J gene TRBJ2-7; 8 nucleotides line up with TRBD2. V gave up 2 bases and J gave up 4 bases; unmatched junction bases: 4. Germline values: CDR1 MNHEY, CDR2 SVGAGI. CDR3 length equals 14 residues. CDR3 sequence: CASSYASGRYEQYF. CDR3 DNA: TGTGCCAGCAGTTACGCAAGCGGGAGATACGAGCAGTACTTC.

V usage is TRBV19 and J usage is TRBJ1-4; 7 bases are a match to TRBD1. CDR1 and CDR2 (germline): LNHDA, SQIVND (reference sequence). This CDR3 spans 16 amino acids. After removal of 5 bases from V and 0 bases from J, the junction contained 6 bases not matched to a gene. CDR3 residues: CASSQRTGATNEKLFF. The CDR3 DNA follows: TGTGCCAGTAGTCAACGGACAGGTGCAACTAATGAAAAACTGTTTTTT.

The gene calls are TRBV6-6 and TRBJ1-2; D is perhaps TRBD1 (5 bases). Trimming pared 2 bases from V and 4 bases from J, leaving 14 bases between. The length of the CDR3 is 15 residues. Germline assignment: CDR1 MNHNY and CDR2 SVGAGI (reference sequence). For the CDR3, the DNA is TGTGCCAGCAGTTACCAAGTGGGGGGGTCCTATGGCTACACCTTC. The encoded protein is CASSYQVGGSYGYTF.

The chain is built from TRBV29-1 and TRBJ2-5, with TRBD1 matching over 7 bases. This CDR3 comprises 13 residues. The J segment lost 2 bases and the V segment lost 4 bases, leaving 4 bases of the junction unmatched. Germline assignment: CDR1 SQVTM and CDR2 ANQGSEA. The CDR3 loop is CSVARGQQETQYF. DNA for the CDR3: TGCAGCGTTGCCCGGGGACAGCAAGAGACCCAGTACTTC.

The J gene is TRBJ2-2, the V gene TRBV27; 12 nucleotides line up with TRBD2. The CDR3 has 15 amino acids. V lost 7 bases to trimming and J lost 7 bases; unmatched junction nucleotides: 7. Germline CDR1 is MNHEY and CDR2 is SMNVEV (reference sequence). The CDR3 DNA reads TGTGCCAGCAACCGTGGACTAGCGGGACTCGGGGAGCTGTTTTTT. Protein sequence: CASNRGLAGLGELFF.